This is a list of T cell receptor beta chains from one sample in a study of vaccination and CD4 T cells after COVID-19. TCRdb re-derived calls from the PCR reads in MiXCR, one entry per CDR3 protein. The sample lists some 15,000 distinct CDR3 sequences, about three fifths occurring once. This material consisted of CD4+ T cells from blood, taken after SARS-CoV-2 vaccination. The receptors shown here come from a human donor who had recovered from COVID-19. The CDR3 runs from the conserved cysteine through the conserved F or W. D genes are given only for firm matches. A row's size may be missing; if present it is once, few, many or a size class.

V gene	D gene	J gene	clone size	CDR3 protein	CDR3 DNA
TRBV6-2/TRBV6-3	.	TRBJ1-1	.	CASQQVNTEAFF	TGTGCCAGCCAGCAGGTGAACACTGAAGCTTTCTTT
TRBV7-2	.	TRBJ1-6	few	CASSPSYLRVPQSPLHF	TGTGCCAGCAGTCCGTCCTATTTAAGGGTCCCTCAGTCACCCCTCCACTTT
TRBV6-2/TRBV6-3	TRBD2	TRBJ2-6	.	CASRSTSGASGANVLTF	TGTGCCAGCAGATCGACTAGCGGAGCCTCTGGGGCCAACGTCCTGACTTTC
TRBV6-1	TRBD1	TRBJ2-2	few	CASSARTGPNTGELFF	TGTGCCAGCAGTGCTCGGACAGGCCCGAACACCGGGGAGCTGTTTTTT
TRBV6-1	TRBD2	TRBJ2-5	.	CASSEWTSGSRETQYF	TGTGCCAGCAGTGAATGGACTAGCGGGAGTCGGGAGACCCAGTACTTC
TRBV19	.	TRBJ2-5	.	CASSNFIILRREETQYF	TGTGCCAGTAGTAATTTCATAATTCTGCGGAGAGAAGAGACCCAGTACTTC
TRBV30	TRBD1	TRBJ1-2	.	CVSGTVNYGYTF	TGTGTTTCCGGGACAGTAAACTATGGCTACACCTTC
TRBV2	TRBD1	TRBJ2-7	.	CASTRTGVSYEQYF	TGTGCCAGCACCCGGACAGGGGTATCCTACGAGCAGTACTTC
TRBV2	.	TRBJ1-2	.	CATQRGEDYGYTF	TGTGCCACCCAGAGGGGAGAGGACTATGGCTACACCTTC
TRBV20-1	.	TRBJ1-1	.	CSAHGTPEAFF	TGCAGTGCTCATGGGACACCGGAAGCTTTCTTT
TRBV19	.	TRBJ1-1	.	CAGSKSGKAFF	TGTGCCGGATCCAAGTCAGGTAAAGCTTTCTTT
TRBV12-3/TRBV12-4	TRBD1	TRBJ1-2	.	CASTWDRAYGYTF	TGTGCCAGCACCTGGGACAGGGCCTATGGCTACACCTTC
TRBV20-1	.	TRBJ1-2	.	CSARDHRSYGYTF	TGCAGTGCTAGAGATCACAGGAGCTATGGCTACACCTTC
TRBV24-1	TRBD1	TRBJ2-5	few	CATSDPGGRTQYF	TGTGCCACCAGTGACCCAGGGGGCCGGACCCAGTACTTC
TRBV28	TRBD2	TRBJ2-5	.	CASAGGAQTQYF	TGTGCCAGCGCGGGGGGCGCGCAGACCCAGTACTTC
TRBV6-1	.	TRBJ1-2	.	CASRGGNYGYTF	TGTGCCAGCAGAGGCGGAAACTATGGCTACACCTTC
TRBV6-1	.	TRBJ2-1	once	CASSLSAEQFF	TGTGCCAGCAGTCTGAGTGCTGAGCAGTTCTTC
TRBV6-2/TRBV6-3	TRBD2	TRBJ2-2	.	CASSRGTSNLGTGELFF	TGTGCCAGCAGTAGAGGGACTAGCAACTTGGGCACCGGGGAGCTGTTTTTT
TRBV15	TRBD2	TRBJ2-3	.	CATSREAGTSGRGTQYF	TGTGCCACCAGCAGGGAAGCCGGGACTAGCGGGAGAGGTACGCAGTATTTT
TRBV6-2/TRBV6-3	TRBD1	TRBJ1-5	.	CASSYLTGGGRSNQPQHF	TGTGCCAGCAGTTACCTGACAGGGGGAGGGAGGAGCAATCAGCCCCAGCATTTT
TRBV6-5	TRBD1	TRBJ2-7	.	CASSYSRGIYEQYF	TGTGCCAGCAGTTACTCCAGGGGGATCTACGAGCAGTACTTC
TRBV20-1	.	TRBJ1-6	few	CSADRSSYNSPLHF	TGCAGTGCTGACAGGAGCTCCTATAATTCACCCCTCCACTTT
TRBV14	.	TRBJ2-3	.	CASSQASETDTQYF	TGTGCCAGCAGCCAAGCTTCGGAGACAGATACGCAGTATTTT